The present TCR beta chain was sequenced within a study of technical replicates of blood from several donors. Sequencing used immunoSEQ multiplex PCR; TCRdb keeps in-frame clones, though not all of them. The repertoire holds about 14,000 clones, with approximately 80% as singletons. The V end was cut by 0 bases, the J end by 1 base, with 9 bases between. The CDR3 is 14 residues long. Germline values: CDR1 GTSNPN, CDR2 SVGIG (reference sequence). The V gene is TRBV30, the J gene TRBJ1-2; D call uncertain. The TCR originated in a human donor in good health. Sequenced: PBMCs. The CDR3 DNA reads as TGTGCCTGGAGTGTAATTGGCAGTAACTATGGCTACACCTTC. It codes for CAWSVIGSNYGYTF. Variable domain in full (rest from reference TRBV30 and TRBJ1-2): SQTIHQWPATLVQPVGSPLSLECTVEGTSNPNLYWYRQAAGRGLQLLFYSVGIGQISSEVPQNLSASRPQDRQFILSSKKLLLSDSGFYLCAWSVIGSNYGYTFGSGTRLTVV.